This T cell receptor (beta chain) was documented in a study of T cells in localized non-small cell lung cancer. In regard to this clone: The antigen remains undetermined.

Germline-derived CDR1 and CDR2 are ENHRY and SYGVKD. This CDR3 is built from 14 residues. Trimming stripped 3 bases from V and 1 base from J, with 9 bases between. General observations from the study: Compared with tumor, uninvolved adjacent lung displayed greater T cell clonality, ranking highest overall. Only one tumor region went through sequencing, so heterogeneity may still be there.

Sequenced by immunoSEQ multiplex PCR; TCRdb stores in-frame clones only, minus some. The repertoire holds 15,000 or so clones, roughly 84% seen once, with roughly 4% in the top ten. The chain joins TRBV10-3 to TRBJ1-2, with D hard to call. This specimen consisted of peripheral blood, obtained before any cancer treatment. This clonotype originated in a female donor older than 55 with stage I squamous cell lung carcinoma. CDR3 sequence reads: CAISDLTSNYGYTF. CDR3 coding DNA: TGTGCCATCAGTGATCTCACTAGTAACTATGGCTACACCTTC.